This T cell receptor (beta chain) was observed in a study of breast tumors, draining lymph nodes, adjacent tissues. This clonotype was seen repeatedly, ten times or more. Its antigen remains unidentified. The lymph nodes were axillary draining lymph nodes from breast cancer patients. The CDR3 is made up of 11 amino acids. The germline V gene encodes CDR1 LNHDA and CDR2 SQIVND (reference sequence). V was clipped by 4 bases and J by 5 bases, with 5 bases between them. TCRdb processed the multiplex PCR reads anew with MiXCR; each CDR3 protein has one entry. The profile covers approximately 230,000 distinct CDR3 sequences, with around 34% appearing a single time and approximately 3.6% taken by the ten largest. Study-wide results and limits: Tumor TCR diversity was below lymph nodes but above nontumor tissue.

The chain couples TRBV19 to TRBJ1-2, with D unclear. This receptor was obtained from a female donor with breast cancer. Some clones in this sample may be carry-over from other donors' samples. What was sequenced was axillary lymph node tissue. CDR3 DNA sequence: TGTGCCAGTAGTACCATATATGGCTACACCTTC. It encodes CASSTIYGYTF.